The 11 T cell receptor beta chains below were found in one sample sequenced in a study of blood T cell repertoires in COVID-19. Profiling relied on immunoSEQ multiplex PCR, and the TCRdb table lists in-frame clones only, not all of them. The table has roughly 180,000 clones, approximately 85% seen once. The sequencing input was peripheral blood. All receptors come from an older woman with COVID-19, enrolled during active disease.

The rearrangement links TRBV5-1 to TRBJ2-3, with 8 bases matching TRBD1. The CDR3 has 15 residues. V lost 2 bases to trimming and J lost 5 bases; unmatched junction nucleotides: 7. Germline assignment: CDR1 SGHRS and CDR2 YFSETQ. The CDR3: CASSFSQGAGDTQYF. The DNA for the CDR3 is TGCGCCAGCAGCTTCAGTCAGGGGGCGGGAGATACGCAGTATTTT.

The V gene is TRBV24-1, the J gene TRBJ2-1; D is perhaps TRBD2 (5 bases). Germline CDR1 and CDR2: KGHDR and SFDVKD. The germline V and J ends were trimmed by 5 bases and 2 bases, with 9 bases remaining between them. This CDR3 contains 14 residues. CDR3 residues: CATSGSRAYNEQFF. In DNA, the CDR3 is TGTGCCACCAGTGGGTCGCGGGCCTACAATGAGCAGTTCTTC.

This chain connects TRBV18 to TRBJ1-4; D remains ambiguous. Deletions cut 5 bases from V and 12 bases from J, with 13 bases between. The CDR3 loop spans 12 amino acids. The germline gives CDR1 KGHSH, CDR2 LQKENI. CDR3 sequence reads: CASSSTVTELFF. The CDR3 DNA sequence: TGTGCCAGCTCATCTACAGTTACCGAACTGTTTTTT.

This clone came up a few times. The chain recombines TRBV6-2 or TRBV6-3 with TRBJ2-7, with 7 bases that match TRBD1. The germline CDR1 and CDR2 sequences are MNHEY and SVGEGT. V lost 2 bases and J lost 7; bases outside the gene matches: 11. There are 15 residues in the CDR3. The CDR3 DNA reads TGTGCCAGCAGTTACAATACCGTAAGGGGGCGGGAGCAGTACGTC. Translating it yields CASSYNTVRGREQYV.

The V and J genes are TRBV29-1 and TRBJ1-1; D unresolved. CDR1 is SQVTM, CDR2 ANQGSEA, per germline. Trimming took off 6 bases at V and 0 bases at J, with 11 bases between the two ends. The CDR3 loop spans 13 amino acids. CDR3: CSVTLGLNTEAFF. Here the CDR3 DNA reads TGCAGCGTGACGTTGGGCTTGAACACTGAAGCTTTCTTT.

This sequence joins TRBV19 and TRBJ2-3, with TRBD1 identical over 7 bases. The V gene's germline CDR1 is LNHDA and CDR2 SQIVND (reference sequence). J gave up 0 bases and V 5 bases, and 8 bases lay outside the gene matches. This CDR3 has 16 amino acids. The CDR3, as DNA: TGTGCCAGTAGTCTTGGGGACAGCGCTAGCACAGATACGCAGTATTTT. This encodes CASSLGDSASTDTQYF.

The chain uses TRBV2 and TRBJ1-6, with a tentative D call TRBD1 (6 bases). This CDR3 has 13 residues. CDR1 and CDR2 from the germline V gene are SNHLY and FYNNEI. V gave up 7 bases and J gave up 7 bases, with 11 bases separating them. Here the CDR3 DNA reads TGTGCCAGCAAAGGACAGACAAATTCACCCCTCCACTTT. Translating it yields CASKGQTNSPLHF.

The chain employs TRBV19 and TRBJ1-5; a possible D gene is TRBD1 (6 bases). The CDR3 covers 16 residues. Germline-derived CDR1 and CDR2 are LNHDA and SQIVND (reference sequence). V dropped 6 bases and J dropped 6 bases, with 21 bases sitting between them. CDR3 sequence reads: CASSALPGQSSQPQHF. CDR3 nucleotides: TGTGCCAGTAGCGCCCTCCCCGGACAGTCGAGTCAGCCCCAGCATTTT.

The rearrangement uses TRBV10-1 and TRBJ2-7, with D maybe TRBD1 (6 bases). The CDR3 covers 14 residues. The germline V and J ends were trimmed by 6 bases and 8 bases, with 20 bases remaining between them. Germline CDR1 is WNHNN and CDR2 is SYGVQD (reference sequence). DNA for the CDR3: TGCGCCAGCAGACAGGGACGGGGAGCTACGCAGCAGTACGTC. Translating gives CASRQGRGATQQYV.

The chain joins TRBV10-3 to TRBJ2-3; D is ambiguous. From germline, CDR1 is ENHRY and CDR2 SYGVKD. V shed 1 base and J shed 1 base, with 9 bases lying between them. The CDR3 loop spans 15 amino acids. Written as DNA, the CDR3 is TGTGCCATCAGTGAGTTCGAGGTTGGCACAGATACGCAGTATTTT. Translation gives CAISEFEVGTDTQYF.

The chain has TRBV5-1 and TRBJ1-4; the match to TRBD1 covers 8 bases. The CDR3 sequence is 15 residues long. The V segment lost 0 bases and the J segment 7 bases; nucleotides outside the gene matches: 5. Germline CDR1 is SGHRS and CDR2 is YFSETQ. The CDR3 here is CASSLAGTGGEKLFF. CDR3 DNA: TGCGCCAGCAGCTTGGCGGGCACAGGGGGTGAAAAACTGTTTTTT.